The 19 T cell receptor beta chains in this list originate from one sample, sequenced in a study of T cells expressing NK-cell markers. TCRdb reworked the 5' RACE reads into one entry per CDR3 protein, no DNA. Its table records 400,000 to 550,000 distinct CDR3 sequences. Sequenced: blood T cells: a sorted CD56 or NKG2C T cell subset, CD4+ or CD8+ T cells, or bulk PBMC T cells (not recorded which). All receptors come from a woman aged 18 to 75 in good health.

The chain couples TRBV7-8 to TRBJ1-1. CDR3 length equals 15 residues. CDR1 and CDR2 (germline): SGHVS, FQNEAQ. The chain's CDR3 is CASRSNGLPNTEAFF.

The V and J genes are TRBV7-9 and TRBJ1-1. The CDR3 spans 15 residues. The germline V gene encodes CDR1 SEHNR and CDR2 FQNEAQ (reference sequence). The CDR3 loop is CASSLKAGMNTEAFF.

V is TRBV28 and J is TRBJ2-5; absent DNA, TCRdb's TRBD1 call cannot be checked. From germline, CDR1 is MDHEN and CDR2 SYDVKM. The length of the CDR3 is 16 residues. The CDR3 is CASSLGGAGARETQYF.

The chain carries TRBV19 and TRBJ2-1; as DNA is missing, the TRBD2 call by TCRdb cannot be tested. Germline CDR1 and CDR2: LNHDA and SQIVND (reference sequence). The CDR3 is 17 amino acids. CDR3 sequence reads: CASSATSGGASNNEQFF. Full variable domain (missing parts from reference TRBV19 and TRBJ2-1): DGGITQSPKYLFRKEGQNVTLSCEQNLNHDAMYWYRQDPGQGLRLIYYSQIVNDFQKGDIAEGYSVSREKKESFPLTVTSAQKNPTAFYLCASSATSGGASNNEQFFGPGTRLTVL.

The chain combines TRBV5-1 with TRBJ1-2; TCRdb picks TRBD1, but there is no DNA to check that call. Germline V gene sequence: CDR1 SGHRS, CDR2 YFSETQ. The length of the CDR3 is 18 residues. The CDR3 sequence is CASSSNTDPGHSYYGYTF.

The V and J genes are TRBV6-1 and TRBJ2-5; there is no DNA to check the TCRdb D call of TRBD1. This CDR3 region has 14 residues. The germline gives CDR1 MNHNS, CDR2 SASEGT. The CDR3 region is CASSEAVWGETQYF.

The chain uses TRBV11-2 and TRBJ1-6. The germline CDR1 and CDR2 sequences are SGHAT and FQNNGV. The CDR3 covers 19 residues. The CDR3 loop reads CASSPERPGRSSYNSPLHF.

Here the CDR3 reads CASRISVNTGELFF. This rearrangement joins TRBV10-2 to TRBJ2-2. Germline V gene lookup returns CDR1 WSHSY and CDR2 SAAADI. The CDR3 contains 14 residues.

The chain combines TRBV7-2 with TRBJ2-3. This CDR3 is 14 amino acids long. Germline V gives CDR1 SGHTA, CDR2 FQGNSA. CDR3 amino acids: CASSFRSPTDTQYF. The full variable domain, its missing parts supplied by reference TRBV7-2 and TRBJ2-3, is GAGVSQSPSNKVTEKGKDVELRCDPISGHTALYWYRQSLGQGLEFLIYFQGNSAPDKSGLPSDRFSAERTGGSVSTLTIQRTQQEDSAVYLCASSFRSPTDTQYFGPGTRLTVL.

The V call is TRBV12-3 or TRBV12-4, the J call TRBJ2-1; TCRdb's D gene call, TRBD1, goes unchecked for lack of DNA. The length of the CDR3 is 16 residues. The CDR3 sequence is CASTPSSGRPYNEQFF.

The rearrangement joins TRBV11-2 to TRBJ2-3; the D gene TCRdb calls, TRBD2, cannot be checked with no DNA. The CDR3 spans 20 residues. CDR1 is SGHAT and CDR2 is FQNNGV in the germline V gene. CDR3 region: CASSSTGYRGGRVSTDTQYF.

The gene calls are TRBV4-1 and TRBJ1-4. Germline CDR1 is MGHRA and CDR2 is YSYEKL. CDR3 length equals 14 residues. CDR3 in amino acids: CASSQIATNEKLFF.

This rearrangement joins TRBV7-9 to TRBJ2-1; TCRdb indicates TRBD2, and absent DNA this call remains unverified. The germline CDR1 and CDR2 sequences are SEHNR and FQNEAQ (reference sequence). The CDR3 covers 15 residues. The CDR3 sequence: CASSPVVAGYNEQFF. Full variable domain (rest looked up from reference TRBV7-9 and TRBJ2-1): DTGVSQNPRHKITKRGQNVTFRCDPISEHNRLYWYRQTLGQGPEFLTYFQNEAQLEKSRLLSDRFSAERPKGSFSTLEIQRTEQGDSAMYLCASSPVVAGYNEQFFGPGTRLTVL.

This rearrangement joins TRBV7-2 to TRBJ2-1; as DNA is missing, the TRBD2 call by TCRdb cannot be tested. This CDR3 has 12 amino acids. Germline V CDR1 and CDR2: SGHTA, FQGNSA. The CDR3 sequence: CASRGDYNEQFF.

This chain joins TRBV7-2 and TRBJ2-4. Per germline, CDR1 SGHTA and CDR2 FQGNSA. The length of the CDR3 is 15 residues. CDR3 region: CASSLASVAKNIQYF.

This chain's CDR3 is CSAPTGGYGYTF. V and J are TRBV29-1 and TRBJ1-2; TCRdb gives TRBD1 as the D gene, but with no DNA this cannot be confirmed. This CDR3 comprises 12 residues. Germline CDR1 and CDR2: SQVTM and ANQGSEA.

This rearrangement joins TRBV7-9 to TRBJ2-3; TCRdb returns TRBD2, unconfirmable since there is no DNA. The CDR3 has 14 residues. Looked up from germline, CDR1 is SEHNR and CDR2 is FQNEAQ (reference sequence). CDR3 sequence: CASRKAGVGDTQYF.

This CDR3 reads CASSSLRGPTNEKLFF. The chain combines TRBV28 with TRBJ1-4. Germline V CDR1 and CDR2: MDHEN, SYDVKM. This CDR3 spans 16 amino acids.

The V and J genes are TRBV20-1 and TRBJ1-3. Looked up from germline, CDR1 is DFQATT and CDR2 is SNEGSKA (reference sequence). CDR3 length equals 15 residues. Here the CDR3 reads CSARAIDNSGNTIYF.